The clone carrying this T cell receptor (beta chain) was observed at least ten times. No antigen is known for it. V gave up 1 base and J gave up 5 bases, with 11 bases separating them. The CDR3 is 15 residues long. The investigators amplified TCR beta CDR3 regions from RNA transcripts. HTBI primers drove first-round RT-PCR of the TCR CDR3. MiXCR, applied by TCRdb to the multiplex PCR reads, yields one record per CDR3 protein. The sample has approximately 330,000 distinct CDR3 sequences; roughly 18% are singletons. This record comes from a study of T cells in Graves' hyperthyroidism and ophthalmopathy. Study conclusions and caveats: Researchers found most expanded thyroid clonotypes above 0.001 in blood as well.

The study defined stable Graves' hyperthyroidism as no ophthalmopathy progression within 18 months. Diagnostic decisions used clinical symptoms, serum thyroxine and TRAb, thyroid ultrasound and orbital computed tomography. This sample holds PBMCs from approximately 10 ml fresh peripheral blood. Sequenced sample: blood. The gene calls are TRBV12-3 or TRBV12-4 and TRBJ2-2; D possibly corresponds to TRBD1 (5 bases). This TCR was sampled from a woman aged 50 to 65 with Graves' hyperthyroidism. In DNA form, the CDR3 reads TGTGCCAGCAGTTTAGGACAGCAGAGTACCGGGGAGCTGTTTTTT. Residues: CASSLGQQSTGELFF.